The 23 T cell receptor beta chains below all came from one sample that was sequenced in a study of cytomegalovirus exposure and HLA in healthy donors. The PCR contained 60 Vbeta and 13 Jbeta primers. Method: immunoSEQ multiplex PCR; TCRdb's copy keeps in-frame clones and lacks some. The repertoire table contains under 200,000 clones. Sequences were obtained from PBMCs. Receptors originate from a woman under 30 in good health and CMV-seropositive.

The chain combines TRBV13 with TRBJ1-4; 8 bases fit TRBD1. After removal of 5 bases from V and 6 bases from J, the junction contained 5 bases not matched to a gene. Looked up from germline, CDR1 is PRHDT and CDR2 is FYEKMQ (reference sequence). CDR3 size: 14 residues. The CDR3 DNA reads as TGTGCCAGCAGCCGGACAGGGCAGGATGAAAAACTGTTTTTT. Translated: CASSRTGQDEKLFF.

The rearrangement links TRBV30 to TRBJ1-2; 10 nucleotides agree with TRBD1. CDR1 GTSNPN and CDR2 SVGIG come from the germline V gene (reference sequence). The CDR3 has 14 amino acids. V gave up 4 bases and J gave up 4 bases; unmatched junction bases: 6. The CDR3 here is CAWTRDRGSYGYTF. Written as DNA, the CDR3 is TGTGCCTGGACGAGGGACAGGGGTTCCTATGGCTACACCTTC.

The chain carries TRBV9 and TRBJ1-6; 8 positions agree with TRBD1. Germline V gene sequence: CDR1 SGDLS, CDR2 YYNGEE. The CDR3 length is 14 residues. V trimming: 6 bases; J trimming: 8 bases; junction bases outside the gene matches: 7. In DNA form, the CDR3 reads TGTGCCAGCAACCAGGGGGCCAAGGATTCACCCCTCCACTTT. Its translation is CASNQGAKDSPLHF.

The chain uses TRBV15 and TRBJ1-4; D may be TRBD1 (6 bases). V was trimmed by 2 bases and J by 7 bases, leaving 14 bases between them. There are 15 residues in the CDR3. The germline V gene has CDR1 LNHNV and CDR2 YYDKDF (reference sequence). The CDR3 DNA sequence: TGTGCCACCAGCAGATTCAGGGGCATGGGTGAAAAACTGTTTTTT. Its translation is CATSRFRGMGEKLFF.

The chain combines TRBV6-8 with TRBJ2-7; D might be TRBD2 (6 bases). This CDR3 is built from 12 residues. Between the trimmed V and J ends, which lost 4 bases and 6 bases, there was a span of 10 bases. Looked up from germline, CDR1 is MNHGY and CDR2 is SAAAGT. CDR3 sequence (DNA): TGTGCCAGCAGTTGTAGGGAGGCCGAGCAGTACTTC. It translates to CASSCREAEQYF.

The chain links TRBV7-8 to TRBJ2-5, with 9 bases lining up with TRBD2. Trimming removed 1 base from V and 3 bases from J; junction bases left unmatched: 15. The CDR3 is made up of 19 amino acids. CDR1 and CDR2 (germline): SGHVS, FQNEAQ. CDR3 amino acids: CASSLVRIRREGGKETQYF. Here the CDR3 DNA reads TGTGCCAGCAGCTTAGTTCGGATTCGGCGGGAGGGAGGTAAAGAGACCCAGTACTTC.

This chain joins TRBV7-9 and TRBJ2-3, with 9 bases matching TRBD2. The CDR3 consists of 16 residues. With V trimmed by 5 bases and J by 0 bases, 6 bases remained unmatched. Germline CDR1 reads SEHNR; CDR2 reads FQNEAQ (reference sequence). The CDR3, as DNA: TGTGCCAGCAGCCCAAGACTAGCGGAAAGCACAGATACGCAGTATTTT. Translated, it gives CASSPRLAESTDTQYF.

The chain combines TRBV2 with TRBJ2-5, with D possibly TRBD2 on 7 matching bases. Trimming stripped 6 bases from V and 7 bases from J, with 15 bases between. The CDR3 consists of 13 residues. Per the germline V gene, CDR1 is SNHLY and CDR2 is FYNNEI. CDR3 DNA: TGTGCCAGCAGCCAAGGGGGGGATGCGACCCAGTACTTC. Protein sequence: CASSQGGDATQYF.

The chain is built from TRBV7-2 and TRBJ2-7; 10 bases agree with TRBD2. The germline gives CDR1 SGHTA, CDR2 FQGNSA. This CDR3 is 14 amino acids long. The J segment lost 4 bases and the V segment lost 2 bases, leaving 2 bases of the junction unmatched. CDR3 loop: CASSLLAGVYEQYF. CDR3 in DNA: TGTGCCAGCAGCTTACTAGCGGGGGTGTACGAGCAGTACTTC.

Comment on this clone: Other DNA sequences in this specimen translate into the identical CDR3. CDR3 bases: TGTGCCAGCAGAGGGACAGGGGGCTGGAATTCACCCCTCCACTTT. This sequence encodes CASRGTGGWNSPLHF. The chain joins TRBV6-1 to TRBJ1-6; 12 bases are a match to TRBD1. From germline, CDR1 is MNHNS and CDR2 SASEGT. This CDR3 has 15 amino acids. V shed 6 bases, J shed 7 bases, and the junction held 4 bases outside the gene matches.

A note on this clone: One end of the junction fails to match germline, which may point to a read error. The J gene is TRBJ1-1, the V gene TRBV29-1; TRBD1 agrees at 8 bases. This CDR3 region has 12 residues. CDR1 SQVTM and CDR2 ANQGSEA come from the germline V gene. CDR3 DNA: TGCAACGTTGGACAGGGCGGCACTGAAGCTTTCTTT. As protein: CNVGQGGTEAFF.

This chain links TRBV7-9 with TRBJ2-1; 9 bases agree with TRBD2. V shed 2 bases, J shed 2 bases, and the junction held 1 base outside the gene matches. The CDR3 consists of 15 residues. CDR1 is SEHNR, CDR2 FQNEAQ, per germline (reference sequence). The CDR3 protein is CASSLRTSAYNEQFF. The CDR3 nucleotides are TGTGCCAGCAGCTTAAGGACTAGCGCCTACAATGAGCAGTTCTTC. The variable domain in full, with the rest retrieved from reference TRBV7-9 and TRBJ2-1, is DTGVSQNPRHKITKRGQNVTFRCDPISEHNRLYWYRQTLGQGPEFLTYFQNEAQLEKSRLLSDRFSAERPKGSFSTLEIQRTEQGDSAMYLCASSLRTSAYNEQFFGPGTRLTVL.

The chain links TRBV4-2 to TRBJ1-2; no firm D call. The germline CDR1 and CDR2 sequences are LGHNA and YNFKEQ. Trimming stripped 3 bases from V and 5 bases from J, with 19 bases between. The CDR3 spans 16 residues. CDR3 coding DNA: TGTGCCAGCAGCCAGGATGGTTCCCCAGGAAATTATGGCTACACCTTC. It specifies CASSQDGSPGNYGYTF.

The gene calls are TRBV4-1 and TRBJ1-2, with a possible D match to TRBD1 (6 bases). The CDR3 totals 14 residues. Per germline, CDR1 MGHRA and CDR2 YSYEKL. Trimming stripped 4 bases from V and 6 bases from J, with 15 bases between. CDR3 region: CASSRTTGVNGYTF. The CDR3 bases are TGCGCCAGCAGCCGAACGACAGGAGTTAATGGCTACACCTTC.

The rearrangement joins TRBV19 to TRBJ2-2, with 9 bases identical to TRBD1. The junction had 6 bases not matched to a gene; V was cut back by 6 bases and J by 4 bases. Germline V gene lookup returns CDR1 LNHDA and CDR2 SQIVND (reference sequence). This CDR3 comprises 15 residues. The CDR3 DNA follows: TGTGCCAGTAGCTTACAGGGGGCAGTCACCGGGGAGCTGTTTTTT. It encodes CASSLQGAVTGELFF.

The CDR3 sequence is CASSYYYLYGFREKLFF. CDR3 nucleotides: TGTGCCAGCAGCTACTACTATCTATACGGGTTTCGAGAAAAACTGTTTTTT. J is TRBJ1-4 and V is TRBV4-2; no clear D. Germline V lookup: CDR1 LGHNA, CDR2 YNFKEQ. The germline V and J ends were trimmed by 5 bases and 8 bases, with 24 bases remaining between them. The length of the CDR3 is 17 residues.

The chain employs TRBV7-2 and TRBJ1-6; 9 nucleotides align to TRBD1. The CDR3 sequence is 15 residues long. V gave up 6 bases and J gave up 7 bases; unmatched junction bases: 7. The germline CDR1 and CDR2 sequences are SGHTA and FQGNSA. The CDR3: CASSRPGTGNSPLHF. In DNA form, the CDR3 reads TGTGCCAGCAGTCGCCCCGGGACAGGGAATTCACCCCTCCACTTT.

The chain has TRBV15 and TRBJ2-6, with D unresolved. CDR1 is LNHNV, CDR2 YYDKDF, per germline (reference sequence). The CDR3 length is 16 residues. V shed 0 bases and J shed 0 bases, with 6 bases lying between them. CDR3 in amino acids: CATSRDANSGANVLTF. The CDR3 coding sequence is TGTGCCACCAGCAGAGATGCTAACTCTGGGGCCAACGTCCTGACTTTC.

The genes are TRBV18 and TRBJ1-4, with TRBD1 as a possible D gene (6 bases). Germline CDR1 KGHSH, CDR2 LQKENI. Trimming cost V 1 base and J 8 bases, with 11 bases left between them. The CDR3 extends over 14 amino acids. CDR3 region: CASSPQNRDEKLFF. The CDR3 bases are TGTGCCAGCTCACCACAAAACAGGGACGAAAAACTGTTTTTT.

The chain uses TRBV5-1 and TRBJ2-1; 9 bases line up with TRBD1. The germline gives CDR1 SGHRS, CDR2 YFSETQ. CDR3 size: 16 residues. V was pared by 1 base and J by 5 bases, with 7 bases of the junction left unmatched. DNA of the CDR3: TGCGCCAGCAGCTTGTGGGGGACAGGGATCAACAATGAGCAGTTCTTC. This encodes CASSLWGTGINNEQFF.

The V gene is TRBV30, the J gene TRBJ2-5; a weak D match, TRBD1 (6 bases). Per germline, CDR1 GTSNPN and CDR2 SVGIG (reference sequence). Trimming took 3 bases from V and 3 from J, leaving 11 bases between them. The CDR3 sequence is 13 residues long. The CDR3 is CAWSHQGKETQYF. The CDR3 DNA sequence: TGTGCCTGGAGCCATCAGGGGAAAGAGACCCAGTACTTC.

This chain links TRBV7-9 with TRBJ2-5; 10 bases fit TRBD2. Germline V lookup: CDR1 SEHNR, CDR2 FQNEAQ (reference sequence). CDR3 length equals 15 residues. V shed 5 bases, J shed 2 bases, and the junction held 5 bases outside the gene matches. This CDR3 reads CASSLSLAGQETQYF. In DNA, the CDR3 is TGTGCCAGCAGCCTCTCACTAGCGGGGCAAGAGACCCAGTACTTC. Combining the CDR3 with reference TRBV7-9 and TRBJ2-5 gives the whole variable domain DTGVSQNPRHKITKRGQNVTFRCDPISEHNRLYWYRQTLGQGPEFLTYFQNEAQLEKSRLLSDRFSAERPKGSFSTLEIQRTEQGDSAMYLCASSLSLAGQETQYFGPGTRLLVL.

The chain has TRBV6-6 and TRBJ1-3, with unresolved D. The ends were cut back, 2 bases at V and 7 bases at J, with 6 bases in the middle. CDR1 and CDR2 from the germline V gene are MNHNY and SVGAGI (reference sequence). The CDR3 loop spans 12 amino acids. The CDR3 here is CASSYTGNTIYF. CDR3 nucleotides: TGTGCCAGCAGTTACACCGGGAACACCATATATTTT.